This T cell receptor (beta chain) comes out of a study of shared clonotypes between healthy human individuals. As regards this clone: What it binds is not known.

Subsets obtained from CD4+ cells comprised CD45RA+ naive and CD45RA-negative memory cells. Broader study findings: Among donors, clonotype sharing was expected to be affected by sequencing depth. Roughly 5% of naive CD4 clonotypes were shared across four donors. Represented genetic and exposure-history diversity was restricted by having few donors.

Libraries were prepared by immunoSEQ multiplex PCR; TCRdb keeps only in-frame clonotypes and omits some of them. Here the sample spans approximately 2.3 million clones, 85% to 95% being singletons. This clonotype originated in a man younger than 35 in good health. Some clones in this sample may be carry-over from other donors' samples. Sequencing was done on a sample of naive CD4+ T cells from PBMCs. The subset: CD45RA+ positively selected.

This CDR3 reads CASSQSGQAGYGYTF. In nucleotides, the CDR3 is TGCGCCAGCAGCCAAAGTGGACAGGCTGGCTATGGCTACACCTTC. This chain connects TRBV4-3 to TRBJ1-2, with 7 bases matching TRBD1. Trimming removed 2 bases from V and 4 bases from J; junction bases left unmatched: 7. CDR1 and CDR2 (germline): LGHNA, YSLEER. The CDR3 has 15 residues.